These 27 T cell receptor beta chains share one sample of origin, sequenced in a study of identical twins. TCRdb reprocessed the 5' RACE reads via MiXCR and lists one record per CDR3 protein. The table lists about 900,000 distinct CDR3 sequences, 10% to 15% of them singletons. These same data were also listed under a study on yellow fever vaccine responses in identical twins.

Sample: PBMCs. These receptors originate from a woman between 18 and 30 years old in good health.

In its sample, this clonotype was seen a few times. V is TRBV25-1 and J is TRBJ1-5, with D unclear. V was pared by 3 bases and J by 6 bases, with 9 bases between. The CDR3 spans 13 residues. Germline CDR1 reads MGHDK; CDR2 reads SYGVNS. CDR3 nucleotides: TGTGCCAGCAGTGATAAGTGGGGTCAGCCCCAGCATTTT. Protein sequence: CASSDKWGQPQHF.

This clonotype was counted ten times or more. The V and J genes are TRBV5-1 and TRBJ2-5; D gene ambiguous. V lost 4 bases and J 1 base, leaving 8 bases between the germline ends. This CDR3 region has 13 residues. Germline loops: CDR1 SGHRS, CDR2 YFSETQ. Here the CDR3 reads CASSIDTQETQYF. The DNA of the CDR3 is TGCGCCAGCAGCATAGACACCCAAGAGACCCAGTACTTC.

This chain connects TRBV7-2 to TRBJ1-1; 7 bases fit TRBD1. The V gene's germline CDR1 is SGHTA and CDR2 FQGNSA. The CDR3 consists of 14 residues. The V segment lost 5 bases and the J segment 5 bases; nucleotides outside the gene matches: 8. The CDR3 loop reads CASSRFAGGTEAFF. Here the CDR3 DNA reads TGTGCCAGCAGCCGCTTCGCAGGGGGGACTGAAGCTTTCTTT.

The rearrangement uses TRBV12-3 or TRBV12-4 and TRBJ2-3; TRBD2 matches 10 bases. The CDR3 length is 16 residues. After removal of 6 bases from V and 5 bases from J, the junction contained 11 bases not matched to a gene. The CDR3 here is CASSPRGAGGGDTQYF. The CDR3, as DNA: TGTGCCAGCAGCCCCAGAGGAGCGGGGGGGGGAGATACGCAGTATTTT.

This clonotype came up a few times. This chain links TRBV29-1 with TRBJ2-1; D not resolved. Germline V gene lookup returns CDR1 SQVTM and CDR2 ANQGSEA. This CDR3 comprises 11 residues. CDR3 residues: CSVNLRDEQFF. As DNA, the CDR3 is TGCAGTGTAAACCTGAGAGATGAGCAGTTCTTC.

This clonotype was picked up a small number of times. The gene calls are TRBV4-1 and TRBJ2-1, with 10 positions matching TRBD2. Germline V gene data show CDR1 as MGHRA and CDR2 as YSYEKL. Trimming cost V 3 bases and J 5 bases; bases outside gene matches: 10. The CDR3 has 17 amino acids. For the CDR3, the DNA is TGCGCCAGCAGCCATGGCGCACTAGCGGGGACAGACAATGAGCAGTTCTTC. Translated, it gives CASSHGALAGTDNEQFF.

The chain combines TRBV4-1 with TRBJ1-3; 10 bases line up with TRBD1. CDR1 is MGHRA, CDR2 YSYEKL, per germline. Trimming cost V 4 bases and J 2 bases; bases outside gene matches: 2. This CDR3 is 15 amino acids long. The CDR3 is CASSPGTGAGNTIYF. The CDR3, as DNA: TGCGCCAGCAGCCCCGGGACAGGGGCTGGAAACACCATATATTTT.

This clonotype appeared a few times. The V call is TRBV5-1, the J call TRBJ1-1, with a possible D match to TRBD1 (5 bases). This CDR3 region has 14 residues. Germline assignment: CDR1 SGHRS and CDR2 YFSETQ. V gave up 4 bases and J gave up 3 bases, with 13 bases separating them. The DNA for the CDR3 is TGCGCCAGCAGCGTAACAGGTGCGGACACTGAAGCTTTCTTT. Encoded protein: CASSVTGADTEAFF.

This clonotype was seen more than once but under ten times. The chain is built from TRBV2 and TRBJ1-6; D not resolved. Germline CDR1 is SNHLY and CDR2 is FYNNEI. This CDR3 is built from 14 residues. The germline V and J ends were trimmed by 7 bases and 5 bases, with 12 bases remaining between them. The CDR3 DNA is TGTGCCAGCACAGCAGATCCCAATAATTCACCCCTCCACTTT. This sequence encodes CASTADPNNSPLHF.

This clonotype was counted between two and nine times. The V call is TRBV15, the J call TRBJ2-5, with D tentatively TRBD2 (6 bases). This CDR3 region has 15 residues. Germline V CDR1 and CDR2: LNHNV, YYDKDF (reference sequence). The germline V and J ends were trimmed by 4 bases and 5 bases, with 17 bases remaining between them. CDR3 in DNA: TGTGCCACCAGCACTAGCGAACCAGCACAGGAGACCCAGTACTTC. Translated, it gives CATSTSEPAQETQYF.

This clonotype appeared a few times. V and J are TRBV15 and TRBJ1-2; no reliable D call. V was clipped by 5 bases and J by 1 base, with 17 bases between them. This CDR3 has 16 amino acids. Germline V gene data show CDR1 as LNHNV and CDR2 as YYDKDF (reference sequence). The DNA for the CDR3 is TGTGCCACCAGCGGCCTCCAAACGGGATATAACTATGGCTACACCTTC. Translation gives CATSGLQTGYNYGYTF. The complete variable domain, with remaining parts taken from reference TRBV15 and TRBJ1-2, reads DAMVIQNPRYQVTQFGKPVTLSCSQTLNHNVMYWYQQKSSQAPKLLFHYYDKDFNNEADTPDNFQSRRPNTSFCFLDIRSPGLGDTAMYLCATSGLQTGYNYGYTFGSGTRLTVV.

This chain uses TRBV5-6 with TRBJ2-3, with D hard to call. This CDR3 has 12 residues. CDR1 is SGHDT and CDR2 is YYEEEE in the germline V gene. Trimming removed 2 bases from V and 5 bases from J, with 6 bases in between. The CDR3 DNA is TGTGCCAGCAGCTTACCCGTAGATACGCAGTATTTT. Amino acids: CASSLPVDTQYF.

This clonotype was seen many times. The rearrangement uses TRBV12-3 or TRBV12-4 and TRBJ1-1; no definite D call. CDR3 length: 15 amino acids. Deletions cut 3 bases from V and 4 bases from J, with 15 bases between. Written as DNA, the CDR3 is TGTGCCAGCAGTTTTTCGGGGAGGGAGGGCACTGAAGCTTTCTTT. It yields the protein CASSFSGREGTEAFF.

This chain uses TRBV10-3 with TRBJ2-2; D unclear. V was shortened by 7 bases and J by 0 bases, with 15 bases between the two germline ends. The CDR3 covers 16 residues. Per germline, CDR1 ENHRY and CDR2 SYGVKD. The CDR3 region has the DNA TGTGCCATCACGAGTTCTGGACCCTCGAACACCGGGGAGCTGTTTTTT. It is translated as CAITSSGPSNTGELFF.

CDR3 residues: CASSFRDPIYNSPLHF. The CDR3 nucleotides read TGTGCCAGCAGTTTCCGGGACCCTATATATAATTCACCCCTCCACTTT. This sequence joins TRBV12-3 or TRBV12-4 and TRBJ1-6; weak D call: TRBD1 (5 bases). The CDR3 has 16 residues. Trimming removed 3 bases from V and 4 bases from J, with 13 bases in between.

This clonotype was found a few times. This chain links TRBV5-4 with TRBJ2-7; TRBD2 aligns across 9 bases. The V gene end was trimmed by 0 bases and the J gene end by 6 bases; junction bases not matched to a gene: 13. The length of the CDR3 is 17 residues. CDR1 is SGHNT, CDR2 YYREEE, per germline (reference sequence). CDR3 amino acids: CASSLDPTSGPAGEQYF. CDR3 in DNA: TGTGCCAGCAGCTTGGATCCGACTAGCGGTCCCGCGGGCGAGCAGTACTTC.

This clonotype was detected a few times. This chain links TRBV6-2 or TRBV6-3 with TRBJ2-7, with a possible D match to TRBD1 (5 bases). The germline V and J ends were trimmed by 8 bases and 6 bases, with 17 bases remaining between them. The germline CDR1 and CDR2 sequences are MNHEY and SVGEGT. The CDR3 length is 13 residues. As DNA, the CDR3 is TGTGCCAGCGCCGCTGCAGGGCCCGGCGAGCAGTACGTC. It translates to CASAAAGPGEQYV.

The chain couples TRBV27 to TRBJ2-7; no reliable D call. V was trimmed by 3 bases and J by 2 bases, leaving 8 bases between them. The CDR3 runs 13 residues. CDR1 is MNHEY and CDR2 is SMNVEV in the germline V gene (reference sequence). The CDR3 nucleotides read TGTGCCAGCAGTTTGCGAAAGACCTACGAGCAGTACGTC. Amino acid sequence: CASSLRKTYEQYV.

The chain combines TRBV13 with TRBJ2-3; 7 bases are a match to TRBD2. V lost 6 bases and J lost 1; bases outside the gene matches: 7. The CDR3 extends over 15 amino acids. Per germline, CDR1 PRHDT and CDR2 FYEKMQ (reference sequence). The CDR3 bases are TGTGCCAGCAGTAACGGGAGGTTCGGCACAGATACGCAGTATTTT. Amino acids: CASSNGRFGTDTQYF.

V and J are TRBV20-1 and TRBJ2-7; the D gene is possibly TRBD2 (5 bases). CDR3 length equals 12 residues. V lost 6 bases and J 1 base, leaving 10 bases between the germline ends. Germline CDR1 reads DFQATT; CDR2 reads SNEGSKA (reference sequence). In DNA form, the CDR3 reads TGCAGTGCATGGGAGTCGTCCTACGAGCAGTACTTC. Protein sequence: CSAWESSYEQYF.

In this sample, this clonotype turned up a few times. The chain carries TRBV5-1 and TRBJ1-1; D remains unclear. Between the trimmed V and J ends, which lost 1 base and 1 base, there was a span of 14 bases. This CDR3 has 16 residues. Germline V gives CDR1 SGHRS, CDR2 YFSETQ. The CDR3 loop reads CASSLRGKEGNTEAFF. In DNA, the CDR3 is TGCGCCAGCAGCTTGAGAGGGAAGGAGGGGAACACTGAAGCTTTCTTT.

V gene TRBV7-9 combines with J gene TRBJ2-7; 11 bases fit TRBD1. V gave up 3 bases and J gave up 6 bases; unmatched junction bases: 7. The length of the CDR3 is 15 residues. The V gene's germline CDR1 is SEHNR and CDR2 FQNEAQ (reference sequence). CDR3 in DNA: TGTGCCAGCAGCTTTGGGACAGGGGGGTTCGGCGAGCAGTACGTC. Amino acid sequence: CASSFGTGGFGEQYV.

This clonotype was counted a few times. The chain uses TRBV14 and TRBJ1-2; no reliable D call. The CDR3 extends over 19 amino acids. V was pared by 0 bases and J by 4 bases, with 24 bases between. The germline V gene encodes CDR1 SGHDN and CDR2 FVKESK. CDR3 region: CASSQDRRLHHGRGYGYTF. The CDR3 DNA follows: TGTGCCAGCAGCCAAGATCGTCGACTTCACCACGGGCGTGGCTATGGCTACACCTTC.

The rearrangement joins TRBV28 to TRBJ2-2; weak D call: TRBD1 (6 bases). V lost 8 bases and J 4 bases, leaving 17 bases between the germline ends. CDR1 and CDR2 from the germline V gene are MDHEN and SYDVKM. The CDR3 has 15 amino acids. CDR3 protein: CASSQRGSITGELFF. CDR3 nucleotide sequence: TGTGCCAGCTCTCAAAGGGGGAGCATCACCGGGGAGCTGTTTTTT.

The chain links TRBV15 to TRBJ1-1, with D maybe TRBD1 (6 bases). The V end lost 8 bases, the J end lost 5 bases, and 12 bases lay between the germline ends. The CDR3 has 12 residues. Germline assignment: CDR1 LNHNV and CDR2 YYDKDF (reference sequence). The CDR3 DNA follows: TGTGCCACCGGGAACAGGGAGACTGAAGCTTTCTTT. It translates to CATGNRETEAFF.

This clonotype has a handful of counts. The J gene is TRBJ2-1, the V gene TRBV10-3; 11 bases are shared with TRBD2. CDR3 length equals 15 residues. CDR1 and CDR2 from the germline V gene are ENHRY and SYGVKD. Germline trimming cut 10 bases from V and 6 bases from J; bases unmatched to any gene: 11. The CDR3 is CATLTGTSGSNEQFF. The CDR3 nucleotides read TGTGCCACCCTGACCGGGACTAGCGGTAGCAATGAGCAGTTCTTC.

This rearrangement joins TRBV5-1 to TRBJ2-5; 9 nucleotides agree with TRBD1. Losses at the gene ends were 0 bases for V and 5 bases for J; bases not matched to a gene: 11. The CDR3 is 17 residues long. Germline-derived CDR1 and CDR2 are SGHRS and YFSETQ. The CDR3 nucleotides are TGCGCCAGCAGCTTGGCCTCCGGGACAGGGCGAGAGGAGACCCAGTACTTC. Amino acid sequence: CASSLASGTGREETQYF. Full variable domain (outside the CDR3, taken from reference TRBV5-1 and TRBJ2-5): KAGVTQTPRYLIKTRGQQVTLSCSPISGHRSVSWYQQTPGQGLQFLFEYFSETQRNKGNFPGRFSGRQFSNSRSEMNVSTLELGDSALYLCASSLASGTGREETQYFGPGTRLLVL.